One sample yielded the 17 T cell receptor beta chains listed below, sequenced in a study of cytomegalovirus exposure and HLA in healthy donors. The study ran its PCR with 60 Vbeta and 13 Jbeta primers. TCRdb's copy holds only in-frame clones and misses some; the assay was immunoSEQ multiplex PCR. Here the sample spans under 150,000 clones, 84% being singletons. Sequenced input: PBMCs. Receptors were obtained from a boy younger than 10 in good health and CMV-seronegative.

This rearrangement joins TRBV7-8 to TRBJ1-1; TRBD1 matches at 7 bases. CDR3 length: 15 amino acids. The junction had 7 bases not matched to a gene; V was cut back by 5 bases and J by 1 base. Germline CDR1 is SGHVS and CDR2 is FQNEAQ. CDR3 DNA sequence: TGTGCCAGCAGCACCCGTCGACAGGGGAACACTGAAGCTTTCTTT. It codes for CASSTRRQGNTEAFF.

The chain carries TRBV15 and TRBJ2-3; D may be TRBD2 (5 bases). CDR3 length equals 17 residues. V lost 5 bases and J lost 2, with 20 bases in between. Germline V gives CDR1 LNHNV, CDR2 YYDKDF (reference sequence). The CDR3 DNA reads TGTGCCACCAGCGCCTCTATCCGGAGCGGTCACACAGATACGCAGTATTTT. It is translated as CATSASIRSGHTDTQYF.

Only one count was recorded for this clone. This chain joins TRBV7-3 and TRBJ2-1; tentatively, D is TRBD2 (5 bases). V lost 5 bases, J lost 0 bases, and 23 bases lay in between. The CDR3 runs 19 residues. Germline-derived CDR1 and CDR2 are SGHTA and FQGTGA. This CDR3 is CASSLRRTLAFRSYNEQFF. The CDR3 region has the DNA TGTGCCAGCAGCCTACGACGAACCCTAGCCTTCCGCTCCTACAATGAGCAGTTCTTC.

Points on this clone: In this CDR3 the conserved last residue, phenylalanine or tryptophan, is missing, so a read error is likely. It is unclear where the CDR3 begins or ends on the DNA, so no DNA is shown, and the CDR3 is as TCRdb lists it. The chain is built from TRBV27 and TRBJ2-4; the D call of TRBD2 is as the table states it, not checked on the DNA. The CDR3 is 14 amino acids in total, end residues counted. Germline loops: CDR1 MNHEY, CDR2 SMNVEV (reference sequence). CDR3 region: CASSLSSPGGRARL.

This clone was observed a few times. The rearrangement uses TRBV19 and TRBJ2-7; 8 nucleotides agree with TRBD2. Germline loops: CDR1 LNHDA, CDR2 SQIVND (reference sequence). The CDR3 contains 14 residues. V shed 8 bases and J 6 bases; nucleotides not matched to a gene: 12. CDR3 protein: CASRPRGGRGEQYF. In DNA, the CDR3 is TGTGCCAGTCGGCCACGGGGGGGCCGGGGCGAGCAGTACTTC.

V and J are TRBV19 and TRBJ1-1; 9 bases fit TRBD1. This CDR3 is 14 amino acids long. J gave up 3 bases and V 6 bases, and 5 bases lay outside the gene matches. Germline loops: CDR1 LNHDA, CDR2 SQIVND (reference sequence). CDR3: CASSSQGAHTEAFF. CDR3 bases: TGTGCCAGTAGCTCACAGGGGGCTCACACTGAAGCTTTCTTT.

The chain has TRBV2 and TRBJ1-5, with a weak D call TRBD1 (5 bases). The germline gives CDR1 SNHLY, CDR2 FYNNEI. Trimming left V 5 bases short and J 0 bases short, with 14 bases between. The CDR3 is 16 residues long. CDR3 sequence reads: CASSIQGPYSNQPQHF. DNA of the CDR3: TGTGCCAGCAGTATCCAGGGTCCTTATAGCAATCAGCCCCAGCATTTT.

V usage is TRBV9 and J usage is TRBJ2-7, with D unresolved. The V end lost 0 bases, the J end lost 4 bases, and 8 bases lay between the germline ends. Germline-derived CDR1 and CDR2 are SGDLS and YYNGEE. This CDR3 spans 13 amino acids. Here the CDR3 DNA reads TGTGCCAGCAGCGTAGCTTCGAGTTACGAGCAGTACTTC. This sequence encodes CASSVASSYEQYF.

The rearrangement links TRBV7-9 to TRBJ2-2; 7 bases are shared with TRBD2. The CDR3 length is 15 residues. Trimming at V came to 3 bases and at J to 4 bases, leaving 5 bases not matched to a gene. Germline assignment: CDR1 SEHNR and CDR2 FQNEAQ (reference sequence). CDR3 region: CASSFGGRGTGELFF. In DNA form, the CDR3 reads TGTGCCAGCAGCTTTGGCGGGAGAGGCACCGGGGAGCTGTTTTTT.

The chain carries TRBV7-6 and TRBJ1-2; D gene unclear. With 0 bases removed from V and 4 bases from J, the gap between germline ends came to 12 bases. Germline V gives CDR1 SGHVS, CDR2 FNYEAQ. The CDR3 loop spans 15 amino acids. Here the CDR3 reads CASSLAIPGIYGYTF. CDR3 nucleotide sequence: TGTGCCAGCAGCTTAGCCATCCCAGGCATCTATGGCTACACCTTC. Combining the CDR3 with reference TRBV7-6 and TRBJ1-2 gives the whole variable domain GAGVSQSPRYKVTKRGQDVALRCDPISGHVSLYWYRQALGQGPEFLTYFNYEAQQDKSGLPNDRFSAERPEGSISTLTIQRTEQRDSAMYRCASSLAIPGIYGYTFGSGTRLTVV.

The rearrangement uses TRBV7-8 and TRBJ1-2; D gene uncertain. The CDR3 loop spans 15 amino acids. The V gene lost 1 base and the J gene lost 5 bases, with 14 bases spanning the gap. Germline lookup yields CDR1 SGHVS and CDR2 FQNEAQ. The chain's CDR3 is CASSLGATVSYGYTF. CDR3 sequence (DNA): TGTGCCAGCAGCTTAGGGGCAACGGTCTCGTATGGCTACACCTTC.

CDR3 region: CASSRRGAGGPNTGELFF. Here the CDR3 DNA reads TGTGCCAGCAGCCGTCGGGGAGCGGGAGGGCCTAACACCGGGGAGCTGTTTTTT. The V call is TRBV7-2, the J call TRBJ2-2; the match to TRBD2 covers 10 bases. V was pared by 5 bases and J by 2 bases, with 11 bases of the junction left unmatched. The germline V gene has CDR1 SGHTA and CDR2 FQGNSA. This CDR3 has 18 residues. Full variable domain (outside the CDR3, taken from reference TRBV7-2 and TRBJ2-2): GAGVSQSPSNKVTEKGKDVELRCDPISGHTALYWYRQSLGQGLEFLIYFQGNSAPDKSGLPSDRFSAERTGGSVSTLTIQRTQQEDSAVYLCASSRRGAGGPNTGELFFGEGSRLTVL.

The chain employs TRBV18 and TRBJ2-7; 9 bases fit TRBD1. Trimming at V came to 3 bases and at J to 2 bases, leaving 8 bases not matched to a gene. Germline V CDR1 and CDR2: KGHSH, LQKENI. The CDR3 spans 16 residues. Here the CDR3 DNA reads TGTGCCAGCTCACCGGGGACAGGGCACCACCCCTACGAGCAGTACTTC. It is translated as CASSPGTGHHPYEQYF.

V usage is TRBV27 and J usage is TRBJ2-7; D is undetermined. Germline loops: CDR1 MNHEY, CDR2 SMNVEV (reference sequence). This CDR3 has 15 residues. Trimming stripped 2 bases from V and 4 bases from J, with 15 bases between. CDR3 sequence reads: CASSLVSLRLYEQYF. The CDR3 DNA reads as TGTGCCAGCAGTTTAGTCTCCCTGCGCTTGTACGAGCAGTACTTC.

This chain uses TRBV9 with TRBJ2-5, with 10 bases aligning to TRBD1. The V gene end was trimmed by 3 bases and the J gene end by 5 bases; junction bases not matched to a gene: 13. This CDR3 comprises 17 residues. Germline lookup yields CDR1 SGDLS and CDR2 YYNGEE. CDR3 in DNA: TGTGCCAGCAGCGCGGTAGTGGCGACAGGGGGCTCGGAGACCCAGTACTTC. This gives the protein CASSAVVATGGSETQYF.

The V gene is TRBV7-9, the J gene TRBJ2-1, with D possibly being TRBD2 (6 bases). Germline CDR1 reads SEHNR; CDR2 reads FQNEAQ (reference sequence). Between the trimmed V and J ends, which lost 4 bases and 6 bases, there was a span of 19 bases. The CDR3 sequence is 16 residues long. The CDR3 coding sequence is TGTGCCAGCAGCTATCCCTTAGCGCGGGATACCAATGAGCAGTTCTTC. Protein sequence: CASSYPLARDTNEQFF. Using reference TRBV7-9 and TRBJ2-1 for the parts outside the CDR3, the full variable domain is DTGVSQNPRHKITKRGQNVTFRCDPISEHNRLYWYRQTLGQGPEFLTYFQNEAQLEKSRLLSDRFSAERPKGSFSTLEIQRTEQGDSAMYLCASSYPLARDTNEQFFGPGTRLTVL.

The rearrangement uses TRBV5-1 and TRBJ1-5, with D tentatively TRBD1 (5 bases). The V gene lost 3 bases and the J gene lost 6 bases, with 13 bases spanning the gap. CDR3 length: 14 residues. The germline V gene has CDR1 SGHRS and CDR2 YFSETQ. CDR3 region: CASSSSGGIQPQHF. Written as DNA, the CDR3 is TGCGCCAGCAGCTCCTCTGGGGGGATTCAGCCCCAGCATTTT.